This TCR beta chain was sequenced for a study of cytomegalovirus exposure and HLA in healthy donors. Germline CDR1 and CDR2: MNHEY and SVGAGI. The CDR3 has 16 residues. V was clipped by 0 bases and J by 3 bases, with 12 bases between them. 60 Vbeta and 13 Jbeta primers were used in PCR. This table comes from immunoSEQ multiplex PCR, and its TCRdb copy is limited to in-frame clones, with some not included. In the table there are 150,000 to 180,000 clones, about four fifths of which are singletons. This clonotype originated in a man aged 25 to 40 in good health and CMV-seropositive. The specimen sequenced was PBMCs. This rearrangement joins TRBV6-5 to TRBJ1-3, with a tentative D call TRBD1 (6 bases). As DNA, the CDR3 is TGTGCCAGCAGTTACTCGGGCAGGGGACGTGGAAACACCATATATTTT. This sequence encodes CASSYSGRGRGNTIYF.